One sample yielded the 18 T cell receptor beta chains listed below, sequenced in a study of T cell responses to AZD1222 COVID-19 vaccine. The method was immunoSEQ multiplex PCR; TCRdb's version includes in-frame clones alone and lacks a portion of them. The data hold about 110,000 clones, with under 95% observed a single time. The source material was peripheral blood, sampled on day 0 of AZD1222 vaccination. These receptors were taken from an adult in good health.

This clone was picked up one time. The V gene is TRBV29-1, the J gene TRBJ2-5; 11 bases align to TRBD2. This CDR3 is 14 amino acids long. Germline CDR1 and CDR2: SQVTM and ANQGSEA. Trimming cost V 4 bases and J 2 bases; bases outside gene matches: 3. CDR3 nucleotides: TGCAGCGTTGCGATAGCGGGAGGGCAAGAGACCCAGTACTTC. Translation: CSVAIAGGQETQYF.

The chain employs TRBV6-2 or TRBV6-3 and TRBJ2-5; D is unresolved. The CDR3 contains 14 residues. Germline assignment: CDR1 MNHEY and CDR2 SVGEGT. The germline V and J ends were trimmed by 3 bases and 1 base, with 9 bases remaining between them. This CDR3 reads CASSYIRPQETQYF. The CDR3 nucleotides are TGTGCCAGCAGTTATATTCGGCCCCAAGAGACCCAGTACTTC.

V gene TRBV24-1 combines with J gene TRBJ2-3; D call uncertain. V lost 5 bases to trimming and J lost 2 bases, with 4 bases between them. From germline, CDR1 is KGHDR and CDR2 SFDVKD. This CDR3 is built from 12 residues. This chain's CDR3 is CATSGNTDTQYF. DNA of the CDR3: TGTGCCACCAGTGGGAACACAGATACGCAGTATTTT.

The chain carries TRBV5-1 and TRBJ2-3; D unclear. There are 16 residues in the CDR3. V lost 0 bases and J 0 bases, leaving 11 bases between the germline ends. The germline CDR1 and CDR2 sequences are SGHRS and YFSETQ. The CDR3 is CASSLAAFSSTDTQYF. The CDR3 DNA is TGCGCCAGCAGCTTGGCGGCTTTTTCTAGCACAGATACGCAGTATTTT.

V is TRBV7-8 and J is TRBJ2-2; maybe TRBD2 (6 bases). The CDR3 contains 15 residues. The ends were cut back, 4 bases at V and 1 base at J, with 10 bases in the middle. The germline gives CDR1 SGHVS, CDR2 FQNEAQ. CDR3 DNA sequence: TGTGCCAGCAGCTCTTTTAGCGGGAACACCGGGGAGCTGTTTTTT. Amino acids: CASSSFSGNTGELFF. Full variable domain (remainder filled in from reference TRBV7-8 and TRBJ2-2): GAGVSQSPRYKVAKRGQDVALRCDPISGHVSLFWYQQALGQGPEFLTYFQNEAQLDKSGLPSDRFFAERPEGSVSTLKIQRTQQEDSAVYLCASSSFSGNTGELFFGEGSRLTVL.

The chain has TRBV21-1 and TRBJ1-6. TRBV21-1 is a documented pseudogene. The CDR3 loop spans 14 amino acids. The CDR3 DNA sequence: TGTGCCATCGAGGGACCTCCCTATAATTCACCCCTCCACTTT. This translates into CAIEGPPYNSPLHF.

This clone was picked up a small number of times. V is TRBV18 and J is TRBJ2-7, with D uncertain. Trimming took off 3 bases at V and 4 bases at J, with 16 bases between the two ends. The germline CDR1 and CDR2 sequences are KGHSH and LQKENI. The CDR3 is 15 amino acids. The CDR3 nucleotides read TGTGCCAGCTCACCGGGCTCGGGTTTTCCTTACGAGCAGTACTTC. The encoded protein is CASSPGSGFPYEQYF. The entire variable domain, with the rest obtained from reference TRBV18 and TRBJ2-7, is as follows: NAGVMQNPRHLVRRRGQEARLRCSPMKGHSHVYWYRQLPEEGLKFMVYLQKENIIDESGMPKERFSAEFPKEGPSILRIQQVVRGDSAAYFCASSPGSGFPYEQYFGPGTRLTVT.

V and J are TRBV28 and TRBJ1-5, with D maybe TRBD1 (6 bases). In germline, CDR1 is MDHEN, CDR2 SYDVKM. Trimming stripped 7 bases from V and 5 bases from J, with 12 bases between. The CDR3 loop spans 13 amino acids. The CDR3 sequence: CASMGAGDQPQHF. The DNA of the CDR3 is TGTGCCAGCATGGGGGCGGGGGATCAGCCCCAGCATTTT.

V usage is TRBV6-6 and J usage is TRBJ1-6, with D uncertain. Per germline, CDR1 MNHNY and CDR2 SVGAGI (reference sequence). Trimming cost V 5 bases and J 0 bases, with 20 bases left between them. The CDR3 contains 19 residues. The CDR3 reads CASSPSTLHLSSYNSPLHF. The CDR3 coding sequence is TGTGCCAGCAGTCCCTCGACTCTTCACCTGAGCTCCTATAATTCACCCCTCCACTTT.

In its sample, this clone was seen a few times. The rearrangement uses TRBV28 and TRBJ2-3, with 8 positions matching TRBD2. The CDR3 spans 15 residues. The germline V gene has CDR1 MDHEN and CDR2 SYDVKM. Losses at the gene ends were 5 bases for V and 6 bases for J; bases not matched to a gene: 10. The CDR3 DNA follows: TGTGCCAGCAGTCCCCCAAGCGGGAGCATGGATACGCAGTATTTT. Encoded protein: CASSPPSGSMDTQYF. Full variable domain (missing parts from reference TRBV28 and TRBJ2-3): DVKVTQSSRYLVKRTGEKVFLECVQDMDHENMFWYRQDPGLGLRLIYFSYDVKMKEKGDIPEGYSVSREKKERFSLILESASTNQTSMYLCASSPPSGSMDTQYFGPGTRLTVL.

This chain links TRBV30 with TRBJ1-3; D is unclear. Germline V gives CDR1 GTSNPN, CDR2 SVGIG (reference sequence). V gave up 0 bases and J gave up 1 base, with 4 bases separating them. This CDR3 region has 13 residues. CDR3 DNA sequence: TGTGCCTGGAGTGTGACTTCTGGAAACACCATATATTTT. Its protein is CAWSVTSGNTIYF.

This chain connects TRBV29-1 to TRBJ1-3, with unresolved D. The V end was cut by 6 bases, the J end by 5 bases, with 8 bases between. Germline loops: CDR1 SQVTM, CDR2 ANQGSEA. The CDR3 consists of 11 residues. The CDR3 bases are TGCAGCGTCCCCTGGAGAAACACCATATATTTT. Its protein is CSVPWRNTIYF.

The V and J genes are TRBV4-3 and TRBJ1-1; TRBD1 matches at 10 bases. Germline CDR1 reads LGHNA; CDR2 reads YSLEER. The CDR3 length is 16 residues. V lost 3 bases, J lost 3 bases, and 7 bases stayed unmatched. This chain's CDR3 is CASSQLPGQGHTEAFF. In DNA, the CDR3 is TGCGCCAGCAGCCAGCTACCGGGACAGGGGCACACTGAAGCTTTCTTT.

This clone has only one observation. This sequence joins TRBV7-9 and TRBJ2-7; D possibly corresponds to TRBD2 (5 bases). V was pared by 5 bases and J by 0 bases, with 14 bases between. The CDR3 runs 15 residues. Germline CDR1 is SEHNR and CDR2 is FQNEAQ (reference sequence). CDR3 bases: TGTGCCAGCAGCACCCGGGGTAGAAACTCCTACGAGCAGTACTTC. It encodes CASSTRGRNSYEQYF.

The chain is built from TRBV28 and TRBJ2-7, with TRBD1 identical over 7 bases. Trimming removed 1 base from V and 1 base from J; junction bases left unmatched: 10. The CDR3 has 17 residues. Germline values: CDR1 MDHEN, CDR2 SYDVKM. The CDR3 sequence: CASSLFGTAGSSYEQYF. The CDR3 nucleotides are TGTGCCAGCAGTTTATTTGGGACAGCCGGGTCGTCCTACGAGCAGTACTTC.

The V call is TRBV20-1, the J call TRBJ1-4, with D perhaps matching TRBD1 (5 bases). Trimming left V 4 bases short and J 11 bases short, with 11 bases between. CDR3 length: 11 residues. Germline V CDR1 and CDR2: DFQATT, SNEGSKA (reference sequence). The CDR3 DNA sequence: TGCAGTGCTACGGGGGGAAGCAAACTGTTTTTT. Its translation: CSATGGSKLFF.

V and J are TRBV4-3 and TRBJ1-2, with a weak D call TRBD1 (6 bases). The V end lost 0 bases, the J end lost 4 bases, and 15 bases lay between the germline ends. This CDR3 region has 16 residues. The V gene's germline CDR1 is LGHNA and CDR2 YSLEER. In DNA, the CDR3 is TGCGCCAGCAGCCAAGAAAGTTCGGGGGCTGTCTATGGCTACACCTTC. Encoded protein: CASSQESSGAVYGYTF.

This clone came up once. The rearrangement links TRBV3-1 (or the pseudogene TRBV3-2) to TRBJ1-5, with 10 bases matching TRBD1. V gave up 4 bases and J gave up 6 bases; unmatched junction bases: 12. This CDR3 is built from 17 residues. Germline-derived CDR1 and CDR2 are LGHDT and YNNKEL (reference sequence). DNA of the CDR3: TGTGCCAGCAGCCCCGGGCCCGGACAGGGGGTGAGTCAGCCCCAGCATTTT. Protein: CASSPGPGQGVSQPQHF.